A single TCR beta chain is shown here with its context. The clone's antigen remains unknown. Base qualities are missing; no much larger clone stands one base away. Based on the germline V gene (reference sequence), the CDR1 and CDR2 sequences are LNHDA and SQIVND. V sheds 5 bases and J sheds 4 bases, leaving 11 bases between their ends. The CDR3 goes from the cysteine to the phenylalanine over 13 residues. The only DNA kept is the CDR3, 39 bases in frame from the first base. This sample is drawn from a study of vaccination and CD4 T cells after COVID-19 (dated by TCRdb to between 2021 and 2024). About the full investigation: SARS-CoV-2 positivity had been established in the convalescent patients by nasal swab PCR, and mild disease was recorded in nine of these patients and severe disease in one. Each participant got two doses of either the Pfizer-BioNTech BNT162b2 vaccine (n=8) or the Moderna mRNA-1273 vaccine (n=2). The convalescent cohort comprised six males and four females, including two Hispanic individuals, seven Caucasians, two Asians and one multiracial person. Culture stimuli were overlapping spike peptide pools from SARS-CoV-2 and from the common cold coronaviruses HCoV-NL63, HCoV-OC43 and HCoV-229E. In ten to eleven COVID-19 convalescent patients and a few infection-naive healthy vaccine recipients, the spike-specific CD4+ TCR repertoire before mRNA vaccination was compared with the repertoire after mRNA vaccination. Post-vaccine blood samples were obtained a median of approximately 74 days after the second vaccine dose, with a range of about 12 to 241 days. Post-COVID blood samples from convalescent patients were collected a median of approximately 100 days after diagnosis, with a range of roughly 35 to 161 days. Control cultures used a CEFX viral epitope pool as positive control, an HIV-1 Nef peptide pool as negative control, or no peptide. The study at large found these results: Although the median number of SARS-CoV-2-reactive clonotypes went up from some 23 after infection to some 40 after vaccination, the increase was not significant. In convalescent patients, a median roughly 85% of post-vaccine SARS-CoV-2-reactive clones were detected only after vaccination, and vaccine-specific priming was suggested by this finding. In convalescent patients, nearly all vaccine-specific clones (304 of 307) were found to be mono-reactive for SARS-CoV-2 spike rather than cross-reactive with common cold coronaviruses. The study included relatively few convalescent patients and did not analyze early timepoints after natural infection.

The treatment or condition label on this specimen signifies: roughly 11-day PBMC culture with coronavirus spike peptide pools or control peptides (ViraFEST assay). The ViraFEST assay, used in the study, expanded antigen-specific T cells with peptide pools and then identified the expanded clonotypes through TCR sequencing. The positive SARS-CoV-2 PCR tests of the convalescent patients were dated from March to December 2020, before the Alpha, Beta and Delta variants emerged in the United States. About 1.8 million PBMCs per well were cultured in IMDM with 5% human AB serum and 8.5 to 10 IU/ml IL-2, plus 10 ug/ml peptide pools. Half of the culture medium was replaced with fresh IL-2-containing medium on days 3 and 7. After 10 to 11 days of culture, CD4+ T cells were isolated by negative selection using the EasySep CD4+ T cell isolation kit. Ficoll-Paque Plus gradient centrifugation was used to isolate PBMCs from whole blood, and the isolated PBMCs were then either used fresh or cryopreserved at -140C. Each culture condition was generally run in triplicate wells.

Library construction relied on PCR. At the Johns Hopkins FTIC core, DNA from the cultured CD4+ T cells underwent TCR sequencing with the Oncomine TCR Beta short-read assay. Genomic DNA was extracted from the cultured CD4+ T cells with the QIAamp micro DNA kit. Oncomine TCR Beta libraries made from cultured CD4+ T cells were pooled using unique dual indexes and sequenced on an Illumina iSeq 100. The published analysis was carried out like this. Non-productive sequences were removed, and CDR3s that did not start with C, did not end with F or W, or were shorter than 7 amino acids were discarded. The MANAFEST web application identified antigen-specific clonotypes by comparing peptide-stimulated wells against reference wells and other culture wells. To be called positive, a clone needed an FDR below 0.05, an odds ratio above 5, and a productive frequency above 0.1% in at least two of three replicate wells. A clonotype was classed as cross-reactive if the clonotype showed significant expansion both in SARS-CoV-2 spike wells and in at least one common cold coronavirus spike condition. Levenshtein distances (stringdist) and unrooted phylogenetic trees (ape) in R version 3.6.1 were used to assess CDR3 homology. TCRdb trimmed the raw reads at Q25, called clones with MiXCR and kept productive beta chains. Each entry is one CDR3 protein sequence, shown with its most common DNA and genes. TCRdb's processing, not the authors', yielded these V and J calls. The sample contains approximately 15,000 distinct CDR3 sequences, 43% of them found a single time. The ten largest clonotypes hold 4.5% to 6% of the sample.

The input for sequencing was CD4+ T cells from blood, cultured in vitro, taken before SARS-CoV-2 vaccination. This TCR was recovered from a human donor who had recovered from COVID-19. This chain is built from TRBV19 and TRBJ1-1; tentative D gene TRBD1, with 5 bases matching. The nucleotides are TGTGCCAGTAGTCCGGGGGGTGGCACTGAAGCTTTCTTT. It specifies CASSPGGGTEAFF.